This is a list of T cell receptor beta chains from one sample in a study of identical twins. TCRdb redid the calling of the 5' RACE reads with MiXCR, one entry per CDR3 protein. This repertoire shows a few hundred thousand distinct CDR3 sequences, nearly 10% found once; its top ten account for approximately 3%. These records were also assigned to another study, of yellow fever vaccine responses in identical twins.

Sequencing used PBMCs. These receptors all stem from a woman under 30 in good health. CDR3s include the opening cysteine and the closing phenylalanine or tryptophan. The order of the fields is V gene, J gene, D gene, clone size, CDR3 protein, CDR3 DNA. A D gene is named only where the DNA matches it firmly. Some rows have no size entry. The others give once, few or many, or a class for an expanded clone.

TRBV2,TRBJ2-1,NA,NA,CAFCPPHGRGAYYNEQFF,TGTGCCTTCTGCCCTCCCCACGGCCGGGGGGCCTACTACAATGAGCAGTTCTTC
TRBV4-3,TRBJ2-7,TRBD2,many,CASSQDRSSGSIYEQYF,TGCGCCAGCAGCCAAGATCGGTCTAGCGGGAGTATTTACGAGCAGTACTTC
TRBV10-3,TRBJ2-1,NA,NA,CASLLDPSSYNEQFF,TGTGCCAGCCTACTAGACCCGAGCTCCTACAATGAGCAGTTCTTC
TRBV6-1,TRBJ1-1,NA,many,CASSLDRQNTEAFF,TGTGCCAGCAGCCTAGACAGGCAGAACACTGAAGCTTTCTTT
TRBV3-1,TRBJ2-7,NA,many,CASSQTGGYEQYF,TGTGCCAGCAGCCAAACAGGCGGCTACGAGCAGTACTTC
TRBV13,TRBJ2-3,TRBD2,NA,CASTRDGGRNTDTQYF,TGTGCCAGCACCCGGGATGGCGGGAGGAACACAGATACGCAGTATTTT
TRBV20-1,TRBJ2-5,NA,NA,CSANPAGQETQYF,TGCAGTGCTAACCCGGCAGGACAAGAGACCCAGTACTTC
TRBV7-2,TRBJ2-3,TRBD2,many,CASSSSAGGRSTQYF,TGTGCCAGCAGCTCTTCAGCGGGGGGGCGGTCAACGCAGTATTTT
TRBV6-6,TRBJ2-7,TRBD2,many,CASGGGSYEQYF,TGTGCCAGCGGGGGGGGGTCCTACGAGCAGTACTTC
TRBV12-3/TRBV12-4,TRBJ1-4,NA,many,CASSETGRHEKLFF,TGTGCCAGCAGCGAGACAGGACGTCATGAAAAACTGTTTTTT
TRBV12-3/TRBV12-4,TRBJ2-1,NA,NA,CASSPPRGITYNEQFF,TGTGCCAGCAGTCCACCCCGCGGGATCACCTACAATGAGCAGTTCTTC
TRBV3-1,TRBJ1-6,NA,NA,CASSQRNNSPLHF,TGTGCCAGCAGCCAAAGGAATAATTCACCCCTCCACTTT
TRBV28,TRBJ2-7,NA,NA,CASSYPSSYEQYF,TGTGCCAGCAGTTACCCCAGCTCCTACGAGCAGTACTTC
TRBV29-1,TRBJ2-7,NA,few,CSVEAWADTYEQYF,TGCAGCGTTGAAGCCTGGGCAGACACCTACGAGCAGTACTTC